The 24 T cell receptor beta chains presented below share a single source sample, sequenced in a study of early T cells in non-severe SARS-CoV-2 infection. Via MiXCR, TCRdb re-called the 5' RACE reads, giving one row per CDR3 protein. The sample holds about 50,000 distinct CDR3 sequences, more than 5.5% seen once. This material consisted of whole blood, taken at baseline. The source of these receptors is an adult who was a healthcare worker with PCR-confirmed SARS-CoV-2 infection or an uninfected control (not recorded which).

There are many counts of this clonotype. The chain recombines TRBV12-3 or TRBV12-4 with TRBJ1-4; tentative D call: TRBD1 (5 bases). V was shortened by 0 bases and J by 7 bases, with 6 bases between the two germline ends. This CDR3 comprises 13 residues. CDR3 sequence reads: CASSLAGTEKLFF. DNA of the CDR3: TGTGCCAGCAGTTTAGCAGGGACTGAAAAACTGTTTTTT.

This clonotype was counted a few times. The chain carries TRBV5-4 and TRBJ2-7; TRBD1 is a possible D gene (6 bases). V was cut by 4 bases and J by 1 base, with 18 bases left in between. Germline CDR1 and CDR2: SGHNT and YYREEE (reference sequence). The CDR3 consists of 16 residues. CDR3 sequence reads: CASSPKVGHQSYEQYF. CDR3 DNA sequence: TGTGCCAGCAGCCCAAAGGTGGGACACCAGTCCTACGAGCAGTACTTC.

V and J are TRBV5-8 and TRBJ2-7, with D possibly matching TRBD2 (5 bases). V was pared by 1 base and J by 6 bases, with 11 bases between. Looked up from germline, CDR1 is SGHTS and CDR2 is YDEGEE. CDR3 length: 13 residues. CDR3: CASSLSGRGEQYF. CDR3 nucleotide sequence: TGTGCCAGCAGCTTGTCAGGCCGGGGCGAGCAGTACTTC.

The table lists this clonotype with many counts. The rearrangement joins TRBV11-2 to TRBJ2-7; D gene ambiguous. V dropped 1 base and J dropped 7 bases, with 20 bases sitting between them. The CDR3 loop spans 16 amino acids. Germline loops: CDR1 SGHAT, CDR2 FQNNGV. CDR3 sequence (DNA): TGTGCCAGCAGCTTAGTAGGGCAGAAGATTAAACCGGAGCAGTACTTC. Its translation: CASSLVGQKIKPEQYF.

V and J are TRBV20-1 and TRBJ1-6; 7 bases align to TRBD1. The CDR3 sequence is 17 residues long. The V gene end was trimmed by 0 bases and the J gene end by 1 base; junction bases not matched to a gene: 6. Germline CDR1 and CDR2: DFQATT and SNEGSKA (reference sequence). CDR3 sequence (DNA): TGCAGTGCTAGAGACAGGGGGGCAAGGTCCTATAATTCACCCCTCCACTTT. Its protein product is CSARDRGARSYNSPLHF.

This clonotype was counted at least ten times. V gene TRBV7-3 combines with J gene TRBJ2-1; 11 nucleotides match TRBD2. Losses at the gene ends were 5 bases for V and 0 bases for J; bases not matched to a gene: 6. Germline CDR1 and CDR2: SGHTA and FQGTGA. CDR3 size: 17 residues. In DNA, the CDR3 is TGTGCCAGCAGCCTGGCTAGCGGGAGGACCTCCTACAATGAGCAGTTCTTC. Encoded protein: CASSLASGRTSYNEQFF.

This clonotype was seen repeatedly, ten times or more. V and J are TRBV28 and TRBJ1-1; D ambiguous. The CDR3 has 12 residues. Germline CDR1 is MDHEN and CDR2 is SYDVKM. V gave up 5 bases and J gave up 0 bases, with 4 bases separating them. DNA of the CDR3: TGTGCCAGCAGTAGGGTGAACACTGAAGCTTTCTTT. This codes for CASSRVNTEAFF.

This clonotype was observed a handful of times. The gene calls are TRBV6-1 and TRBJ1-2; 7 bases map to TRBD1. Germline loops: CDR1 MNHNS, CDR2 SASEGT. The V gene end was trimmed by 5 bases and the J gene end by 2 bases; junction bases not matched to a gene: 5. The CDR3 has 14 amino acids. The CDR3 DNA sequence: TGTGCCAGCAGTAAAGTGACAGGGAACTATGGCTACACCTTC. Protein sequence: CASSKVTGNYGYTF.

The rearrangement links TRBV20-1 to TRBJ2-3; unclear D gene. The CDR3 has 13 residues. Germline V gives CDR1 DFQATT, CDR2 SNEGSKA (reference sequence). Trimming shortened V by 0 bases and J by 3 bases, and 7 bases separated the two germline ends. CDR3 sequence reads: CSARDTRTDTQYF. DNA for the CDR3: TGCAGTGCTAGAGATACGCGGACAGATACGCAGTATTTT.

This clonotype is labeled medium-sized. The CDR3 bases are TGTGCCAGCAGTCACCCTTTGTCGGTCCAAGAGCAGTACTTC. This translates into CASSHPLSVQEQYF. V and J are TRBV7-9 and TRBJ2-7, with D hard to call. Trimming took 6 bases from V and 7 from J, leaving 19 bases between them. The CDR3 loop spans 14 amino acids. Germline assignment: CDR1 SEHNR and CDR2 FQNEAQ (reference sequence). Combining the CDR3 with reference TRBV7-9 and TRBJ2-7 gives the whole variable domain DTGVSQNPRHKITKRGQNVTFRCDPISEHNRLYWYRQTLGQGPEFLTYFQNEAQLEKSRLLSDRFSAERPKGSFSTLEIQRTEQGDSAMYLCASSHPLSVQEQYFGPGTRLTVT.

Many counts were recorded for this clonotype. The chain employs TRBV5-6 and TRBJ1-1; D is uncertain. CDR1 SGHDT and CDR2 YYEEEE come from the germline V gene. V dropped 1 base and J dropped 0 bases, with 4 bases sitting between them. The CDR3 loop spans 13 amino acids. CDR3 region: CASSLSVNTEAFF. CDR3 in DNA: TGTGCCAGCAGCTTGAGCGTGAACACTGAAGCTTTCTTT. Looking up the rest from reference TRBV5-6 and TRBJ1-1 gives the full variable domain: DAGVTQSPTHLIKTRGQQVTLRCSPKSGHDTVSWYQQALGQGPQFIFQYYEEEERQRGNFPDRFSGHQFPNYSSELNVNALLLGDSALYLCASSLSVNTEAFFGQGTRLTVV.

This clonotype was detected only a few times. The chain carries TRBV5-5 and TRBJ2-7, with 9 bases fitting TRBD2. CDR1 is SGHKS and CDR2 is YYEKEE in the germline V gene (reference sequence). The J segment lost 0 bases and the V segment lost 3 bases, leaving 10 bases of the junction unmatched. CDR3 size: 17 residues. The CDR3 bases are TGTGCCAGCAGCTCATCGACTAGCGGTCTGAGCTCCTACGAGCAGTACTTC. Its protein is CASSSSTSGLSSYEQYF.

This clonotype was recorded at least ten times. The rearrangement joins TRBV28 to TRBJ1-2; 8 positions match TRBD1. This CDR3 is built from 15 residues. Germline values: CDR1 MDHEN, CDR2 SYDVKM. The V gene end was trimmed by 6 bases and the J gene end by 6 bases; junction bases not matched to a gene: 12. In DNA form, the CDR3 reads TGTGCCAGCAGCCCGGACAGGGACGGAAGGAATGGCTACACCTTC. The encoded protein is CASSPDRDGRNGYTF.

Ten or more counts support this clonotype. The chain recombines TRBV12-3 or TRBV12-4 with TRBJ1-1, with D unresolved. The CDR3 sequence is 14 residues long. Trimming took off 6 bases at V and 1 base at J, with 12 bases between the two ends. CDR3 loop: CASRLETQNTEAFF. CDR3 coding DNA: TGTGCCAGCAGGTTGGAGACACAGAACACTGAAGCTTTCTTT.

The sample holds many counts of this clonotype. This chain links TRBV29-1 with TRBJ2-7; 13 nucleotides match TRBD2. The CDR3 length is 15 residues. After removal of 6 bases from V and 6 bases from J, the junction contained 11 bases not matched to a gene. Looked up from germline, CDR1 is SQVTM and CDR2 is ANQGSEA. CDR3 nucleotides: TGCAGCGTGAGCTGGACTAGCGGGAGTCTGGGCGAGCAGTACTTC. It translates to CSVSWTSGSLGEQYF.

The rearrangement links TRBV6-5 to TRBJ2-6; 7 bases fit TRBD2. After removal of 6 bases from V and 0 bases from J, the junction contained 11 bases not matched to a gene. Germline V gives CDR1 MNHEY, CDR2 SVGAGI. This CDR3 comprises 18 residues. The CDR3 spells CASRTGLGKLSGANVLTF. Written as DNA, the CDR3 is TGTGCCAGCAGGACCGGACTAGGGAAACTCTCTGGGGCCAACGTCCTGACTTTC.

This clonotype occurred many times. The chain combines TRBV3-1 with TRBJ2-1; no clear D gene. This CDR3 is built from 15 residues. V dropped 1 base and J dropped 0 bases, with 7 bases sitting between them. CDR1 is LGHDT and CDR2 is YNNKEL in the germline V gene (reference sequence). The CDR3 DNA reads TGTGCCAGCAGCCAAGGCCCGAGCTCCTACAATGAGCAGTTCTTC. Its protein product is CASSQGPSSYNEQFF.

Notes on this clonotype: One junction end disagrees with the germline gene, perhaps due to a read error. The chain is built from TRBV2 and TRBJ1-5; D is possibly TRBD1 (5 bases). Germline V gene lookup returns CDR1 SNHLY and CDR2 FYNNEI. There are 13 residues in the CDR3. The CDR3: CASNERGREPQHF. CDR3 nucleotide sequence: TGTGCCAGCAATGAAAGGGGCCGGGAGCCCCAGCATTTT.

This clonotype was recorded at least ten times. The chain couples TRBV11-2 to TRBJ2-1; D is unclear. V was clipped by 2 bases and J by 9 bases, with 11 bases between them. The CDR3 loop spans 13 amino acids. Per germline, CDR1 SGHAT and CDR2 FQNNGV. As DNA, the CDR3 is TGTGCCAGCAGCTTAAGAGTAGGGCCTGAGCAGTTCTTC. Protein sequence: CASSLRVGPEQFF.

The sample holds many counts of this clonotype. CDR3 residues: CASSETSGSFEQYF. The CDR3 nucleotides are TGTGCCAGCAGTGAAACTAGCGGGAGTTTCGAGCAGTACTTC. The V gene is TRBV9, the J gene TRBJ2-7; TRBD2 matches 11 bases. The trim removed 5 bases at V and 6 bases at J, leaving 7 bases unmatched. The germline V gene encodes CDR1 SGDLS and CDR2 YYNGEE. CDR3 size: 14 residues. Full variable domain (rest looked up from reference TRBV9 and TRBJ2-7): DSGVTQTPKHLITATGQRVTLRCSPRSGDLSVYWYQQSLDQGLQFLIQYYNGEERAKGNILERFSAQQFPDLHSELNLSSLELGDSALYFCASSETSGSFEQYFGPGTRLTVT.

This clonotype was recorded many times. This chain joins TRBV29-1 and TRBJ2-7, with D possibly called TRBD1 or TRBD2 (7 bases each). CDR1 and CDR2 (germline): SQVTM, ANQGSEA. Deletions cut 5 bases from V and 6 bases from J, with 17 bases between. The CDR3 length is 13 residues. The CDR3 DNA sequence: TGCAGCGTTCTATCAGGGGGGGGTAGCGAGCAGTACTTC. It encodes CSVLSGGGSEQYF.

The genes are TRBV7-2 and TRBJ2-1, with D possibly being TRBD2 (5 bases). The V and J ends lost 1 base and 4 bases respectively, with 11 bases between them. The CDR3 loop spans 15 amino acids. Per the germline V gene, CDR1 is SGHTA and CDR2 is FQGNSA. Here the CDR3 DNA reads TGTGCCAGCAGCTTAGTGGGAGCGAATTACAATGAGCAGTTCTTC. It yields the protein CASSLVGANYNEQFF.

This clonotype was counted a few times. The chain links TRBV20-1 to TRBJ1-4; 10 bases are a match to TRBD1. The CDR3 spans 17 residues. V gave up 5 bases and J gave up 8 bases; unmatched junction bases: 17. Germline CDR1 and CDR2: DFQATT and SNEGSKA (reference sequence). CDR3 sequence: CSAQPLGQGGYEEKLFF. The DNA of the CDR3 is TGCAGTGCTCAACCGCTCGGACAGGGGGGCTATGAGGAAAAACTGTTTTTT.

This clonotype was found a few times. This rearrangement joins TRBV11-2 to TRBJ2-3; tentatively, D is TRBD1 (6 bases). Germline V gives CDR1 SGHAT, CDR2 FQNNGV. This CDR3 comprises 14 residues. V gave up 5 bases and J gave up 2 bases, with 11 bases separating them. The CDR3 spells CASSQTGITDTQYF. CDR3 nucleotides: TGTGCCAGCAGCCAAACAGGGATCACAGATACGCAGTATTTT.